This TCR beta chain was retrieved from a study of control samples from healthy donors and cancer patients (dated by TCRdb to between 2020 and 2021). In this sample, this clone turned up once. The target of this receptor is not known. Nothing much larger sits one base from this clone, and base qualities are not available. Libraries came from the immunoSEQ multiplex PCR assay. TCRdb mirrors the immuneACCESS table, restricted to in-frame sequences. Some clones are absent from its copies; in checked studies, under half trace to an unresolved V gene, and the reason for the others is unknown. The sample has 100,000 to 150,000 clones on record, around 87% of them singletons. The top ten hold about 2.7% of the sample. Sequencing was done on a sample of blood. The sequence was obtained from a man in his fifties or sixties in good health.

Here is the DNA: TGTGCCAGCTCACCCTATCGGGGGCCAGTCACTGAAGCTTTCTTT. The resulting protein is CASSPYRGPVTEAFF. The rearranged segments are TRBV18 and TRBJ1-1, with TRBD1 perhaps the D gene, on 6 matching bases. V is clipped by 3 bases and J by 4 bases, and the sequence between their germline boundaries is 15 bases long. The CDR3 contains 15 residues, cysteine and phenylalanine counted. Of all the DNA, just the CDR3 is kept, 45 bases in frame from base 1. According to the germline V gene, CDR1 reads KGHSH and CDR2 reads LQKENI.